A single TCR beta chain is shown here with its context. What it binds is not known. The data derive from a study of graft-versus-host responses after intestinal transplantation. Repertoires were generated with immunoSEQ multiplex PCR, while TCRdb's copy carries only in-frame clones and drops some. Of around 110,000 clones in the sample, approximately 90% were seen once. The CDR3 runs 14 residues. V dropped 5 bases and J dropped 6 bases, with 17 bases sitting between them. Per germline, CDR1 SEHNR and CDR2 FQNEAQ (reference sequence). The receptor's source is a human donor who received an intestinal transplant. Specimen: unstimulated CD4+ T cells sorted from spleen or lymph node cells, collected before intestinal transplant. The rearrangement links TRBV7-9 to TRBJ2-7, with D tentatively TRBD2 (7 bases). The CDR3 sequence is CASSANGGLGEQYF. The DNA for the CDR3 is TGTGCCAGCAGCGCGAACGGGGGGCTGGGCGAGCAGTACTTC.